This TCR beta chain was sequenced for a study of breast tumors, draining lymph nodes, adjacent tissues. Trimming stripped 5 bases from V and 8 bases from J, with 15 bases between. The germline gives CDR1 DFQATT, CDR2 SNEGSKA (reference sequence). This CDR3 region has 13 residues. Using its own MiXCR run on the multiplex PCR reads, TCRdb lists one record per CDR3 protein. The profile covers 50,000 to 75,000 distinct CDR3 sequences, with 57% appearing a single time and approximately 18% taken by the ten largest. The V gene is TRBV20-1, the J gene TRBJ1-4; the D gene is possibly TRBD1 (5 bases). This receptor was obtained from a female donor with breast cancer. Some clones in this sample may be carry-over from other donors' samples. What was sequenced was breast tumor tissue. The CDR3 DNA reads as TGCAGTGCTTGGGGTGGGGGGACGGAAAAACTGTTTTTT. Its protein product is CSAWGGGTEKLFF.